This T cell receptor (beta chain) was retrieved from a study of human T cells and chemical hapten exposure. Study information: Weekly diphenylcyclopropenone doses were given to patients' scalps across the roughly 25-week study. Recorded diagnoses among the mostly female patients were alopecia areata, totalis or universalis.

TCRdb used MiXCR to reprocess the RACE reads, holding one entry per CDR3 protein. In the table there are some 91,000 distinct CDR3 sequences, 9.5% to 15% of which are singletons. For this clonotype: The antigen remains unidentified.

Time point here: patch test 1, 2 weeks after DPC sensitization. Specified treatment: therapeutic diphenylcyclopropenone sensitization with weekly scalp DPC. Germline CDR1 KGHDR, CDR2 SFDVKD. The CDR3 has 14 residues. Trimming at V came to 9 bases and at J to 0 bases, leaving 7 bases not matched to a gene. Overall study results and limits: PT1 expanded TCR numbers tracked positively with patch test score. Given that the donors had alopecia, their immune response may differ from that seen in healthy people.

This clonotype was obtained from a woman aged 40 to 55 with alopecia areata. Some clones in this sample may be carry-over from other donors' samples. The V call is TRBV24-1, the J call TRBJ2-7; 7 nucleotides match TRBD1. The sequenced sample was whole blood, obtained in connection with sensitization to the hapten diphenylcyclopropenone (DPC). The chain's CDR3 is CATRPDRASYEQYF. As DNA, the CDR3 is TGTGCCACCCGCCCAGACAGGGCCTCCTACGAGCAGTACTTC.